Here is one T cell receptor beta chain with its context. The data are from a study of T cell clones after liver transplantation. Overall study: Liver transplant recipients had immunosuppression withdrawal attempted within 2 years. TCRbeta sequencing after a pre-transplant mixed lymphocyte reaction identified graft-donor-reactive clones, later tracked in post-transplant blood.

The assay was immunoSEQ multiplex PCR, and TCRdb's table has in-frame clones only and misses some. The top ten clones hold roughly 8.1% of a sample with 45,000 to 55,000 clones, roughly 84% of them seen once. The CDR3 sequence is 14 residues long. CDR1 is SGDLS, CDR2 YYNGEE, per germline. Trimming pared 2 bases from V and 4 bases from J, leaving 10 bases between. The sequence was obtained from a human donor who received a liver transplant. The material was CD4+ T cells from blood, obtained before liver transplant. V and J are TRBV9 and TRBJ2-1; unclear D gene. CDR3 in amino acids: CASSVTGSYNEQFF. Here the CDR3 DNA reads TGTGCCAGCAGCGTGACGGGTTCGTACAATGAGCAGTTCTTC.